This T cell receptor (beta chain) emerged from a study of cytomegalovirus exposure and HLA in healthy donors. Study background: Of the donors genotyped, several hundred in all, about 82% fell in the Caucasian-associated ancestry cluster.

PCR employed 60 Vbeta and 13 Jbeta primers. Here immunoSEQ multiplex PCR was the method, and the copy in TCRdb shows in-frame clones only, minus some. Of nearly 200,000 clones listed, 87% are singletons. There are 14 residues in the CDR3. Germline trimming cut 5 bases from V and 4 bases from J; bases unmatched to any gene: 5. CDR1 is MNHEY and CDR2 is SVGAGI in the germline V gene. Sequenced sample: PBMCs. The TCR sequence derives from a man younger than 40 in good health and CMV-seronegative. The gene calls are TRBV6-5 and TRBJ1-1; TRBD1 aligns across 9 bases. Written as DNA, the CDR3 is TGTGCCAGCAGTCCCGGACAGGGGTTCACTGAAGCTTTCTTT. This encodes CASSPGQGFTEAFF.